This is a list of T cell receptor beta chains from one sample in a study of blood T cell repertoires in COVID-19. Data came from immunoSEQ multiplex PCR; TCRdb stores just in-frame clones and leaves some out. The table has 40,000 to 50,000 clones, approximately 90% seen once; the top ten hold roughly 6.4%. The specimen was peripheral blood. Receptors originate from a human donor in a cohort sampled during active COVID-19. CDR3s include the opening cysteine and the closing phenylalanine or tryptophan. The order of the fields is V gene, clone size, D gene, J gene, CDR3 DNA, CDR3 protein. D genes are given only for firm matches. Clone size is given for some rows only: seen once, a few or many times, or a class if the clone is expanded.

V gene: TRBV30; clone size: NA; D gene: NA; J gene: TRBJ1-5; CDR3 DNA: TGTGCCTGGAGCTCAGATTACAATCAGCCCCAGCATTTT; CDR3 protein: CAWSSDYNQPQHF
V gene: TRBV5-1; clone size: NA; D gene: TRBD1; J gene: TRBJ2-7; CDR3 DNA: TGCGCCAGCAGCCCGACAGGGATGCACGAGCAGTACTTC; CDR3 protein: CASSPTGMHEQYF
V gene: TRBV30; clone size: NA; D gene: NA; J gene: TRBJ1-2; CDR3 DNA: TGTGCCTGGACAGGGGTGTACTATGGCTACACCTTC; CDR3 protein: CAWTGVYYGYTF
V gene: TRBV20-1; clone size: NA; D gene: NA; J gene: TRBJ1-1; CDR3 DNA: TGCAGTGCTAGTACCACGGGGACTGAAGCTTTCTTT; CDR3 protein: CSASTTGTEAFF
V gene: TRBV5-4; clone size: NA; D gene: NA; J gene: TRBJ2-2; CDR3 DNA: TGTGCCAGCAGCGGCGACAGGTACACCGGGGAGCTGTTTTTT; CDR3 protein: CASSGDRYTGELFF
V gene: TRBV5-1; clone size: once; D gene: TRBD2; J gene: TRBJ2-1; CDR3 DNA: TGCGCCAGCAGCGAGGGACTAGCGGGTTACTCCTACAATGAGCAGTTCTTC; CDR3 protein: CASSEGLAGYSYNEQFF
V gene: TRBV4-2; clone size: NA; D gene: NA; J gene: TRBJ1-2; CDR3 DNA: TGTGCCAGCAGCTTCGCAGGGGTATCTGGCTACACCTTC; CDR3 protein: CASSFAGVSGYTF
V gene: TRBV7-9; clone size: NA; D gene: TRBD2; J gene: TRBJ2-7; CDR3 DNA: TGTGCCAGCAGCATAACTAGCGGGTACTCCTACGAGCAGTACTTC; CDR3 protein: CASSITSGYSYEQYF
V gene: TRBV4-3; clone size: NA; D gene: TRBD2; J gene: TRBJ2-5; CDR3 DNA: TGCGCCAGCAGCACACGCGGGGGGGCCCAAGAGACCCAGTACTTC; CDR3 protein: CASSTRGGAQETQYF
V gene: TRBV5-6; clone size: NA; D gene: TRBD2; J gene: TRBJ2-1; CDR3 DNA: TGTGCCACCCACAGCGGGGGACCTCGTAGGGGCAATGAGCAGTTCTTC; CDR3 protein: CATHSGGPRRGNEQFF
V gene: TRBV11-1; clone size: NA; D gene: NA; J gene: TRBJ2-7; CDR3 DNA: TGTGCCAGCAGCTTATACGGCGGGGATTCCTACGAGCAGTACTTC; CDR3 protein: CASSLYGGDSYEQYF
V gene: TRBV23-1; clone size: NA; D gene: NA; J gene: TRBJ1-5; CDR3 DNA: TGCGCCAGCGGGGAGAGTCAACGGCGGGGCCAGCCCCAGCATTTT; CDR3 protein: CASGESQRRGQPQHF
V gene: TRBV20-1; clone size: NA; D gene: NA; J gene: TRBJ2-7; CDR3 DNA: TGCAGTGCCCTGGACAGTCCCGAGCAGTACTTC; CDR3 protein: CSALDSPEQYF
V gene: TRBV4-3; clone size: NA; D gene: TRBD1; J gene: TRBJ2-2; CDR3 DNA: TGCGCCAGCAGCCAAGGGACAGGGGGCCCCGGGGAGCTGTTTTTT; CDR3 protein: CASSQGTGGPGELFF
V gene: TRBV30; clone size: NA; D gene: NA; J gene: TRBJ1-6; CDR3 DNA: TGTGCCTGGGGCCCGTGGGGAGGGACACCCCTCCACTTT; CDR3 protein: CAWGPWGGTPLHF
V gene: TRBV7-9; clone size: NA; D gene: TRBD2; J gene: TRBJ2-1; CDR3 DNA: TGTGCCAGCAGCTTAGTGGCGGGAGGACCGTTCTTC; CDR3 protein: CASSLVAGGPFF
V gene: TRBV6-5; clone size: NA; D gene: TRBD1; J gene: TRBJ1-2; CDR3 DNA: TGTGCCAGCAGTTACTCATCAGGGGGCTACTATGGCTACACCTTC; CDR3 protein: CASSYSSGGYYGYTF
V gene: TRBV9; clone size: NA; D gene: NA; J gene: TRBJ2-1; CDR3 DNA: TGTGCCAGCAGCTTCCAAATCGGGGGGCGAAATGAGCAGTTCTTC; CDR3 protein: CASSFQIGGRNEQFF
V gene: TRBV7-6; clone size: once; D gene: NA; J gene: TRBJ2-1; CDR3 DNA: TGTGCCAGCAGCTTCCCTGGTGGAGGGCAGTTCTTC; CDR3 protein: CASSFPGGGQFF
V gene: TRBV7-8; clone size: NA; D gene: NA; J gene: TRBJ2-7; CDR3 DNA: TGTGCCAGCAGCTTAGGGGGGACTACAGACAGGCCGGGGTACTTC; CDR3 protein: CASSLGGTTDRPGYF
V gene: TRBV19; clone size: NA; D gene: TRBD1; J gene: TRBJ1-2; CDR3 DNA: TGTGCCAGTAGTAGTTGGGACAGGGGGCTTGGCTACACCTTC; CDR3 protein: CASSSWDRGLGYTF
V gene: TRBV5-5; clone size: NA; D gene: NA; J gene: TRBJ2-7; CDR3 DNA: TGTGCCAGCAGCTTGATACTAGGCTACTACGAGCAGTACTTC; CDR3 protein: CASSLILGYYEQYF
V gene: TRBV27; clone size: NA; D gene: TRBD2; J gene: TRBJ2-7; CDR3 DNA: TGTGCCAGCAGTTTTTACGCTAGCGGCTACGAGCAGTACTTC; CDR3 protein: CASSFYASGYEQYF
V gene: TRBV19; clone size: NA; D gene: TRBD2; J gene: TRBJ2-3; CDR3 DNA: TGTGCCAGTAGTATTCCCGCGGGGGGCACAGATACGCAGTATTTT; CDR3 protein: CASSIPAGGTDTQYF
V gene: TRBV9; clone size: NA; D gene: NA; J gene: TRBJ1-5; CDR3 DNA: TGTGCCAGCAGCGTTGACATTAGCAATCAGCCCCAGCATTTT; CDR3 protein: CASSVDISNQPQHF
V gene: TRBV5-1; clone size: NA; D gene: TRBD1; J gene: TRBJ1-2; CDR3 DNA: TGCGCCAGCAGCTTGGGAGGGGGCTCTAACTATGGCTACACCTTC; CDR3 protein: CASSLGGGSNYGYTF
V gene: TRBV27; clone size: NA; D gene: TRBD1; J gene: TRBJ2-5; CDR3 DNA: TGTGCCAGCAGTTTACGGGGACAGGGGCGGGAGACCCAGTACTTC; CDR3 protein: CASSLRGQGRETQYF
V gene: TRBV27; clone size: NA; D gene: TRBD1; J gene: TRBJ1-5; CDR3 DNA: TGTGCCAGCAGTCCAGGACAGGGGGCGGGTCAGCCCCAGCATTTT; CDR3 protein: CASSPGQGAGQPQHF
V gene: TRBV19; clone size: few; D gene: NA; J gene: TRBJ2-2; CDR3 DNA: TGTGCCAGTAGTCCCAGGGCCGGGGAGCTGTTTTTT; CDR3 protein: CASSPRAGELFF
V gene: TRBV5-1; clone size: NA; D gene: TRBD1; J gene: TRBJ2-1; CDR3 DNA: TGCGCCAGCAGCGACGCGGACAGGGGCTACAATGAGCAGTTCTTC; CDR3 protein: CASSDADRGYNEQFF
V gene: TRBV30; clone size: NA; D gene: TRBD1; J gene: TRBJ2-2; CDR3 DNA: TGTGCCTGGACCCGGGGACAGGGGGCCGGGGAGCTGTTTTTT; CDR3 protein: CAWTRGQGAGELFF
V gene: TRBV6-4; clone size: once; D gene: TRBD1; J gene: TRBJ2-3; CDR3 DNA: TGTGCCAGCAGTACAGGGGTGGAAGATACGCAGTATTTT; CDR3 protein: CASSTGVEDTQYF
V gene: TRBV3-1/TRBV3-2; clone size: NA; D gene: TRBD2; J gene: TRBJ2-7; CDR3 DNA: TGTGCCATATCATCGGGGGGGGTGTACGAGCAGTACTTC; CDR3 protein: CAISSGGVYEQYF
V gene: TRBV18; clone size: NA; D gene: TRBD1; J gene: TRBJ1-2; CDR3 DNA: TGTGCCAGCTCACAAAATACAGGGGGAGATGGCTACACCTTC; CDR3 protein: CASSQNTGGDGYTF
V gene: TRBV5-6; clone size: NA; D gene: NA; J gene: TRBJ2-6; CDR3 DNA: TGTGCCAGCAGGAAAGGCGGTGAAGCCAACGTCCTGACTTTC; CDR3 protein: CASRKGGEANVLTF
V gene: TRBV11-2; clone size: NA; D gene: TRBD2; J gene: TRBJ2-1; CDR3 DNA: TGTGCCAGCAGCTTACTAGCGGGCCCTTACAATGAGCAGTTCTTC; CDR3 protein: CASSLLAGPYNEQFF
V gene: TRBV6-5; clone size: NA; D gene: NA; J gene: TRBJ1-1; CDR3 DNA: TGTGCCAGCAGCCTCGCCCTATGGAGTGAAGCTTTCTTT; CDR3 protein: CASSLALWSEAFF
V gene: TRBV19; clone size: NA; D gene: NA; J gene: TRBJ1-3; CDR3 DNA: TGTGCCAGTAGTATATTCGGCAGCGGCTCTGGAAACACCATATATTTT; CDR3 protein: CASSIFGSGSGNTIYF
V gene: TRBV6-5; clone size: NA; D gene: NA; J gene: TRBJ2-7; CDR3 DNA: TGTGCCAGCAGTATGGGACTTCTCTACGAGCAGTACTTC; CDR3 protein: CASSMGLLYEQYF
V gene: TRBV7-2; clone size: NA; D gene: NA; J gene: TRBJ2-3; CDR3 DNA: TGTGCCAGCAGCGAGAGGTATACGCAGTATTTT; CDR3 protein: CASSERYTQYF
V gene: TRBV4-1; clone size: few; D gene: NA; J gene: TRBJ1-2; CDR3 DNA: TGCGCCAGCAGCCAGAAACCGACAACCCCGGGGGACCGCTATGGCTACACCTTC; CDR3 protein: CASSQKPTTPGDRYGYTF
V gene: TRBV7-6; clone size: NA; D gene: NA; J gene: TRBJ1-5; CDR3 DNA: TGTGCCAGCAGTTCCGGGACAACCAATCAGCCCCAGCATTTT; CDR3 protein: CASSSGTTNQPQHF
V gene: TRBV11-3; clone size: NA; D gene: NA; J gene: TRBJ1-5; CDR3 DNA: TGTGCCAGCAGTTTCGGGGGGAATCAGCCCCAGCATTTT; CDR3 protein: CASSFGGNQPQHF
V gene: TRBV9; clone size: NA; D gene: TRBD1; J gene: TRBJ2-3; CDR3 DNA: TGTGCCAGCAGCGTAGATCGAGGACAGGGTATAGATACGCAGTATTTT; CDR3 protein: CASSVDRGQGIDTQYF
V gene: TRBV18; clone size: NA; D gene: TRBD2; J gene: TRBJ2-3; CDR3 DNA: TGTGCCAGCTCACCTGGCGGGGGGCCGTCAGATACGCAGTATTTT; CDR3 protein: CASSPGGGPSDTQYF
V gene: TRBV11-2; clone size: NA; D gene: NA; J gene: TRBJ2-7; CDR3 DNA: TGTGCCAGCAGCATCGTCAGGGAGCAGTACTTC; CDR3 protein: CASSIVREQYF
V gene: TRBV7-6; clone size: NA; D gene: NA; J gene: TRBJ1-5; CDR3 DNA: TGTGCCAGCAGCTTAGGGGCAGGGGGCAATCAGCCCCAGCATTTT; CDR3 protein: CASSLGAGGNQPQHF
V gene: TRBV3-1/TRBV3-2; clone size: NA; D gene: TRBD2; J gene: TRBJ2-1; CDR3 DNA: TGTGCCAGCAGCGGGCTAGCGGGGAACCGCGGGTACAATGAGCAGTTCTTC; CDR3 protein: CASSGLAGNRGYNEQFF
V gene: TRBV2; clone size: NA; D gene: NA; J gene: TRBJ2-1; CDR3 DNA: TGTGCCAGCAGTGAAGACAGCGAGCAGTTCTTC; CDR3 protein: CASSEDSEQFF
V gene: TRBV7-8; clone size: NA; D gene: NA; J gene: TRBJ1-6; CDR3 DNA: TGTGCCAGCAGCTCGACAGGACGGAATTCACCCCTCCACTTT; CDR3 protein: CASSSTGRNSPLHF
V gene: TRBV5-1; clone size: NA; D gene: TRBD1; J gene: TRBJ2-7; CDR3 DNA: TGCGCCAGCAGCTTAGAGACAGGGGGAAGCGAGCAGTACTTC; CDR3 protein: CASSLETGGSEQYF
V gene: TRBV6-6; clone size: few; D gene: TRBD2; J gene: TRBJ2-1; CDR3 DNA: TGTGCCAGCAGCTCTATACTCCGGTTCGGGACTAGCGGGAGAACGGCGTCCTACAATGAGCAGTTCTTC; CDR3 protein: CASSSILRFGTSGRTASYNEQFF
V gene: TRBV4-1; clone size: NA; D gene: TRBD2; J gene: TRBJ2-1; CDR3 DNA: TGCGCCAGCAGCCTACGCGGGAGGACCTCCTACAATGAGCAGTTCTTC; CDR3 protein: CASSLRGRTSYNEQFF
V gene: TRBV9; clone size: NA; D gene: NA; J gene: TRBJ1-5; CDR3 DNA: TGTGCCAGCAGCGTGGGGGGAGGGCCCCAGCATTTT; CDR3 protein: CASSVGGGPQHF
V gene: TRBV29-1; clone size: NA; D gene: NA; J gene: TRBJ2-1; CDR3 DNA: TGCAGCGTTTATCCGGGAGCAAACAATGAGCAGTTCTTC; CDR3 protein: CSVYPGANNEQFF
V gene: TRBV29-1; clone size: NA; D gene: TRBD2; J gene: TRBJ2-5; CDR3 DNA: TGCAGCGTTCTTCTAGCGGGGGCCCCCCAGTACTTC; CDR3 protein: CSVLLAGAPQYF